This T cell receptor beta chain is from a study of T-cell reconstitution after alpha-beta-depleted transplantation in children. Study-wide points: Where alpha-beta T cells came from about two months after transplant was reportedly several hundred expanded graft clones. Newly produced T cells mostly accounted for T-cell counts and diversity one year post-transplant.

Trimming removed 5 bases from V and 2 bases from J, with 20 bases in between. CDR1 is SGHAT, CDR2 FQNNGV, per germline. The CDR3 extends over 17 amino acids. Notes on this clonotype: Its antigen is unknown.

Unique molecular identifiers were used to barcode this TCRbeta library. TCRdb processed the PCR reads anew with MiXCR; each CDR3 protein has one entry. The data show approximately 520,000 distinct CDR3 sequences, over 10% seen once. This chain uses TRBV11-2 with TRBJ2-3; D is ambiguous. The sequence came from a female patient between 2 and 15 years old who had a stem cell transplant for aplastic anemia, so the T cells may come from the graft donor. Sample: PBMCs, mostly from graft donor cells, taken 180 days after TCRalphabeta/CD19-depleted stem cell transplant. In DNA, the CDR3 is TGTGCCAGCAGCCCCCCAGTGACGCTCCGGTCCACAGATACGCAGTATTTT. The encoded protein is CASSPPVTLRSTDTQYF.